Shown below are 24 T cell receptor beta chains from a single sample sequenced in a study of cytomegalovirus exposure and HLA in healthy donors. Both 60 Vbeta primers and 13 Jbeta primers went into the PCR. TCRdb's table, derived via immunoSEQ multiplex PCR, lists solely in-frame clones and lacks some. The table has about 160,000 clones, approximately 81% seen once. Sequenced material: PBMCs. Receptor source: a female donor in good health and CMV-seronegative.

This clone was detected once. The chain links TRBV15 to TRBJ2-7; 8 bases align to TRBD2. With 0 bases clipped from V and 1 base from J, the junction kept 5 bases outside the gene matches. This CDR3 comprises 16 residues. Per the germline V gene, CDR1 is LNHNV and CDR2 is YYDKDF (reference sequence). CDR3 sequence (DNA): TGTGCCACCAGCAGAGAAACTAGCGGTCCTTCCTACGAGCAGTACTTC. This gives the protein CATSRETSGPSYEQYF.

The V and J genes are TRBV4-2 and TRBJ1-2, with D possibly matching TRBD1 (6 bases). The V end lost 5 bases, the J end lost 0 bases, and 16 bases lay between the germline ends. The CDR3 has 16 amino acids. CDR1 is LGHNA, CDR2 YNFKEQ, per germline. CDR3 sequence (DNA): TGTGCCAGCAGCGACAGTAACAGGGAAACTAACTATGGCTACACCTTC. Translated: CASSDSNRETNYGYTF.

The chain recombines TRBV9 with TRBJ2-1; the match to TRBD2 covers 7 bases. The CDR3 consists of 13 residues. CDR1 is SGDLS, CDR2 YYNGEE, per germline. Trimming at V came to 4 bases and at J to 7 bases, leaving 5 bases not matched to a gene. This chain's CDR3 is CASSSGVGNEQFF. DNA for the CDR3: TGTGCCAGCAGCAGCGGGGTGGGGAATGAGCAGTTCTTC. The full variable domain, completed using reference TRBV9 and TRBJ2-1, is DSGVTQTPKHLITATGQRVTLRCSPRSGDLSVYWYQQSLDQGLQFLIQYYNGEERAKGNILERFSAQQFPDLHSELNLSSLELGDSALYFCASSSGVGNEQFFGPGTRLTVL.

The CDR3 loop reads CASSLYGTANIPSAPLHF. CDR3 coding DNA: TGTGCCAGCAGTTTATATGGGACAGCCAATATTCCCTCAGCACCCCTCCACTTT. This chain joins TRBV27 and TRBJ1-6; 7 bases line up with TRBD1. Trimming took 1 base from V and 11 from J; bases not matched to a gene: 17. The length of the CDR3 is 18 residues. CDR1 is MNHEY and CDR2 is SMNVEV in the germline V gene (reference sequence).

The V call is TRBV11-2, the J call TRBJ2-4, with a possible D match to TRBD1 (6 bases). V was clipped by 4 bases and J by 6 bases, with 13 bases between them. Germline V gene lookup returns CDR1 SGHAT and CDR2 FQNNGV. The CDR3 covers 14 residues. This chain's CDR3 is CASSSPLRGNIQYF. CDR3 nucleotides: TGTGCCAGCAGCTCCCCGCTCAGGGGAAACATTCAGTACTTC.

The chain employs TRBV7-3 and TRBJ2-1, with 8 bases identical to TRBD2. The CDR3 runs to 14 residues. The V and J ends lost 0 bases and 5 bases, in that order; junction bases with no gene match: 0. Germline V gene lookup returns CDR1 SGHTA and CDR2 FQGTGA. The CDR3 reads CASSLTGRDNEQFF. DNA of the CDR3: TGTGCCAGCAGCTTAACCGGGAGGGACAATGAGCAGTTCTTC.

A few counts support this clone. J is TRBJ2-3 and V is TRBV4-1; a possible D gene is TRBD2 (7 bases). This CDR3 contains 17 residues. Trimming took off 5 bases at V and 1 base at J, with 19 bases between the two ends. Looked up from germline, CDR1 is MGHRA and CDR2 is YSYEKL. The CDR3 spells CASSSSARGAGTDTQYF. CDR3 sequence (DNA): TGCGCCAGCAGCTCATCCGCCCGGGGGGCGGGCACAGATACGCAGTATTTT.

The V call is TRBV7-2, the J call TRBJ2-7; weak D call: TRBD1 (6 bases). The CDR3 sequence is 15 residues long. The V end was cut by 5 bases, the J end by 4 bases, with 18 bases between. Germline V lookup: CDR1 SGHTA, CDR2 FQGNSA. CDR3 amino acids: CASSTRGTGMYEQYF. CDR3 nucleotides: TGTGCCAGCAGCACCCGTGGAACAGGGATGTACGAGCAGTACTTC.

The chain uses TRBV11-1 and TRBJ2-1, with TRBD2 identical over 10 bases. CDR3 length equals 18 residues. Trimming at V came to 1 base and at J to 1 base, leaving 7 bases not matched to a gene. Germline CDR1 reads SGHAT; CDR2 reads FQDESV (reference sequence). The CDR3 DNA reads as TGTGCCAGCAGCTTAGAAAGCGGGAGGGCCGCGTCCTACAATGAGCAGTTCTTC. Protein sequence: CASSLESGRAASYNEQFF.

The CDR3 region is CASNPPPDSLNYGYTF. The CDR3 DNA is TGTGCCAGCAACCCTCCTCCTGACAGCCTAAACTATGGCTACACCTTC. The chain links TRBV21-1 to TRBJ1-2; the table's D call TRBD1 went unverified against the DNA. TRBV21-1 is a listed pseudogene. The CDR3 totals 16 residues.

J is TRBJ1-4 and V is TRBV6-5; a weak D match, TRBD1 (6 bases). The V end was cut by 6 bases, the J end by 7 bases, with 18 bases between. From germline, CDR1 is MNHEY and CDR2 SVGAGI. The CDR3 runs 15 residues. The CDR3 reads CASRLDQGSGEKLFF. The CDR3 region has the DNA TGTGCCAGCAGGCTGGACCAGGGGAGCGGTGAAAAACTGTTTTTT.

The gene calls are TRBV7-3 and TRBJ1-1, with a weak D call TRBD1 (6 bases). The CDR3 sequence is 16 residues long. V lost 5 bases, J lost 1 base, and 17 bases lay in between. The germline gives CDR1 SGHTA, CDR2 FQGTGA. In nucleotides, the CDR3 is TGTGCCAGCAGCCCCCGGGGGGGCAGGGGGAACACTGAAGCTTTCTTT. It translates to CASSPRGGRGNTEAFF.

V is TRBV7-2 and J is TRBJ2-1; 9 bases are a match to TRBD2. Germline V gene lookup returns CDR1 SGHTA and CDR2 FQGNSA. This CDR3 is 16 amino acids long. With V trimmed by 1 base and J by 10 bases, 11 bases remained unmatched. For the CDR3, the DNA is TGTGCCAGCAGCTTAGGTTTACTAGCGGGTCGCGGGGAGCAGTTCTTC. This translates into CASSLGLLAGRGEQFF.

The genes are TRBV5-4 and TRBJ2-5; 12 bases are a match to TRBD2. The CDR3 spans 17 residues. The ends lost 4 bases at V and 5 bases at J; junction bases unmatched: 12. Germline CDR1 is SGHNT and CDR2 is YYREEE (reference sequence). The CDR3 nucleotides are TGTGCCAGCAGCCTATACCTGACTAGCGGGAGTGGGGAGACCCAGTACTTC. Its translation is CASSLYLTSGSGETQYF. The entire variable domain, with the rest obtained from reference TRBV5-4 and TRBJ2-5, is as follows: ETGVTQSPTHLIKTRGQQVTLRCSSQSGHNTVSWYQQALGQGPQFIFQYYREEENGRGNFPPRFSGLQFPNYSSELNVNALELDDSALYLCASSLYLTSGSGETQYFGPGTRLLVL.

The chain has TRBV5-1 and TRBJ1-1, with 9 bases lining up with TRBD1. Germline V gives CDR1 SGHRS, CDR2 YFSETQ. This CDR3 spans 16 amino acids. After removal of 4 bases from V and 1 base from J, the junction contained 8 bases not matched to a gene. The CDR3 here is CASSGTGRVGNTEAFF. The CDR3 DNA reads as TGCGCCAGCAGCGGGACAGGGAGGGTCGGGAACACTGAAGCTTTCTTT.

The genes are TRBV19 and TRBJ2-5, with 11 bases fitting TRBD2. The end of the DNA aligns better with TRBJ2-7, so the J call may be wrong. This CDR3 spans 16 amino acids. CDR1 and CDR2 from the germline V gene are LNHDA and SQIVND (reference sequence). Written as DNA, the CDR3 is TGTGCCAGTAGTCCCCGGGGGGGGCTAGCGGGAGGCGAGCAGTACTTC. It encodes CASSPRGGLAGGEQYF.

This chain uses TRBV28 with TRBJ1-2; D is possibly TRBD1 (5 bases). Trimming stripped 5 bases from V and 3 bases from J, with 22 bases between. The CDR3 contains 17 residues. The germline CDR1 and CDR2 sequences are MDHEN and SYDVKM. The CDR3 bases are TGTGCCAGCAGTCCCCCTCACGGTAGTCGGGGGGACTATGGCTACACCTTC. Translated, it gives CASSPPHGSRGDYGYTF.

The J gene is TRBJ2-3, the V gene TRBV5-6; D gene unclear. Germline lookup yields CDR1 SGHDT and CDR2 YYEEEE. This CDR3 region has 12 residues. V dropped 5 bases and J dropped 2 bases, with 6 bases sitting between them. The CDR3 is CASRHDTDTQYF. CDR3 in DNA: TGTGCCAGCAGACATGACACAGATACGCAGTATTTT. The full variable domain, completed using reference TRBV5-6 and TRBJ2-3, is DAGVTQSPTHLIKTRGQQVTLRCSPKSGHDTVSWYQQALGQGPQFIFQYYEEEERQRGNFPDRFSGHQFPNYSSELNVNALLLGDSALYLCASRHDTDTQYFGPGTRLTVL.

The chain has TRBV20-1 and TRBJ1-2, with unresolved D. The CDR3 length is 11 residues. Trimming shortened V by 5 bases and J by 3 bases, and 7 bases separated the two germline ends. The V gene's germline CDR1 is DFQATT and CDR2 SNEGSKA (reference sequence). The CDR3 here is CSAGRHYGYTF. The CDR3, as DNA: TGCAGTGCTGGGCGCCACTATGGCTACACCTTC.

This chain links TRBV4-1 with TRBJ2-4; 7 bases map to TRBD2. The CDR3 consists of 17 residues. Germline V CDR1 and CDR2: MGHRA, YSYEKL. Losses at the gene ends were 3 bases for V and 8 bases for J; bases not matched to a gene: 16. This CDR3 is CASSQDSSGRVNDIQYF. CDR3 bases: TGCGCCAGCAGCCAGGATTCCTCAGGGAGGGTAAATGACATTCAGTACTTC.

The CDR3 nucleotides read TGTGCCAGCAGTCAGGGACCTACAGGGTACACTGAAGCTTTCTTT. Translated, it gives CASSQGPTGYTEAFF. The genes are TRBV27 and TRBJ1-1; D might be TRBD1 (6 bases). Germline V gene lookup returns CDR1 MNHEY and CDR2 SMNVEV (reference sequence). V was pared by 5 bases and J by 3 bases, with 16 bases between. There are 15 residues in the CDR3.

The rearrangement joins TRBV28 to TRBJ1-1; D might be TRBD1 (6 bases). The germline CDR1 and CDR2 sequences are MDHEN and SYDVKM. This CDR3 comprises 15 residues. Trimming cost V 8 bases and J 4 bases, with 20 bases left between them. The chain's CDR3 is CASAPPRGGGTEAFF. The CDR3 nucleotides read TGTGCCAGCGCACCCCCCAGGGGCGGGGGCACTGAAGCTTTCTTT.

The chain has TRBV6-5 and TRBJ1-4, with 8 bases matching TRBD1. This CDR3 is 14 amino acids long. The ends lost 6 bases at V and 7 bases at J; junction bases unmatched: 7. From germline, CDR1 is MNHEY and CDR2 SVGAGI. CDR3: CASRATGESEKLFF. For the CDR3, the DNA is TGTGCCAGCAGAGCGACAGGGGAAAGTGAAAAACTGTTTTTT.

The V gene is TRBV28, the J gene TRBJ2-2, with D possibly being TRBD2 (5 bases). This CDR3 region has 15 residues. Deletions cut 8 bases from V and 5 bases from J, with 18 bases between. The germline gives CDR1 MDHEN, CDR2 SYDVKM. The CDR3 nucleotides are TGTGCCAGCCACACCCGGGCCACGGGGACCGGGGAGCTGTTTTTT. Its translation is CASHTRATGTGELFF.